A single sample is the source of the 20 T cell receptor beta chains below, sequenced in a study of cytomegalovirus exposure and HLA in healthy donors. Primers for the PCR totalled 60 Vbeta and 13 Jbeta. The protocol was immunoSEQ multiplex PCR, while the TCRdb copy is restricted to in-frame clones and leaves out a portion. The sample gives some 120,000 clones, over 75% of which show up once; roughly 9.8% is in the top ten. The sample consisted of PBMCs. These receptors were obtained from a man aged 40-49 years in good health and CMV-seropositive.

The chain uses TRBV19 and TRBJ1-2; 9 positions agree with TRBD1. J gave up 8 bases and V 7 bases, and 8 bases lay outside the gene matches. Germline V gene sequence: CDR1 LNHDA, CDR2 SQIVND (reference sequence). The CDR3 extends over 13 amino acids. The CDR3 DNA is TGTGCCAGTAAAACGGGACAGGGTAGGGGCTACACCTTC. It translates to CASKTGQGRGYTF. Filled out from reference TRBV19 and TRBJ1-2, the complete variable domain reads DGGITQSPKYLFRKEGQNVTLSCEQNLNHDAMYWYRQDPGQGLRLIYYSQIVNDFQKGDIAEGYSVSREKKESFPLTVTSAQKNPTAFYLCASKTGQGRGYTFGSGTRLTVV.

This chain uses TRBV2 with TRBJ1-4; 7 nucleotides align to TRBD1. The germline gives CDR1 SNHLY, CDR2 FYNNEI. The J segment lost 3 bases and the V segment lost 7 bases, leaving 8 bases of the junction unmatched. The CDR3 has 15 residues. The CDR3 DNA reads TGTGCCAGCAAGACAGGGCGCGGGGCTAATGAAAAACTGTTTTTT. It yields the protein CASKTGRGANEKLFF.

This chain links TRBV14 with TRBJ1-4, with unresolved D. CDR1 and CDR2 (germline): SGHDN, FVKESK. Deletions cut 0 bases from V and 8 bases from J, with 19 bases between. The CDR3 consists of 17 residues. CDR3 DNA: TGTGCCAGCAGCCAAGATAGTTCAATTTTAAACCGGGAAAAACTGTTTTTT. Amino acid sequence: CASSQDSSILNREKLFF. Full variable domain (outside the CDR3, taken from reference TRBV14 and TRBJ1-4): EAGVTQFPSHSVIEKGQTVTLRCDPISGHDNLYWYRRVMGKEIKFLLHFVKESKQDESGMPNNRFLAERTGGTYSTLKVQPAELEDSGVYFCASSQDSSILNREKLFFGSGTQLSVL.

The chain is built from TRBV11-2 and TRBJ2-2, with D perhaps TRBD2 (7 bases). V lost 6 bases, J lost 4 bases, and 24 bases lay in between. The length of the CDR3 is 18 residues. Per the germline V gene, CDR1 is SGHAT and CDR2 is FQNNGV. CDR3 sequence reads: CASRPGARGGYRTGELFF. CDR3 sequence (DNA): TGTGCCAGCAGACCTGGAGCGAGGGGGGGCTATCGCACCGGGGAGCTGTTTTTT.

The V call is TRBV7-3, the J call TRBJ2-3, with 7 bases fitting TRBD2. Germline V gene lookup returns CDR1 SGHTA and CDR2 FQGTGA. This CDR3 is built from 15 residues. V shed 5 bases, J shed 1 base, and the junction held 6 bases outside the gene matches. The CDR3 loop reads CASSNPLAGTDTQYF. Here the CDR3 DNA reads TGTGCCAGCAGCAACCCGCTAGCGGGCACAGATACGCAGTATTTT.

As to this clone: Possible read error: a much larger clone is one base away. Other DNA sequences of this sample code for an identical CDR3. The J gene is TRBJ2-1, the V gene TRBV4-3, with D unresolved. Deletions cut 0 bases from V and 3 bases from J, with 9 bases between. Germline V CDR1 and CDR2: LGHNA, YSLEER. CDR3 length: 15 amino acids. The CDR3 coding sequence is TGCGCCAGCAGCCAAGATGGAACAGACTACAATGAGCAGTTCTTC. It specifies CASSQDGTDYNEQFF.

The V gene is TRBV5-6, the J gene TRBJ1-5; D call uncertain. The CDR3 runs to 14 residues. Germline values: CDR1 SGHDT, CDR2 YYEEEE. Trimming stripped 7 bases from V and 3 bases from J, with 14 bases between. CDR3 sequence reads: CASLLGQNNQPQHF. The CDR3 DNA sequence: TGTGCCAGCCTCCTAGGCCAGAACAATCAGCCCCAGCATTTT.

This clone was counted a single time. The gene calls are TRBV14 and TRBJ2-3; a possible D gene is TRBD1 (5 bases). Deletions cut 3 bases from V and 3 bases from J, with 13 bases between. This CDR3 has 15 residues. Germline values: CDR1 SGHDN, CDR2 FVKESK. For the CDR3, the DNA is TGTGCCAGCAGCCAGGCCAGGGTTCTGACAGATACGCAGTATTTT. Translation: CASSQARVLTDTQYF.

J is TRBJ2-1 and V is TRBV27; D gene ambiguous. V was trimmed by 4 bases and J by 0 bases, leaving 7 bases between them. Germline CDR1 MNHEY, CDR2 SMNVEV (reference sequence). The CDR3 covers 14 residues. CDR3 sequence: CASSSPSSYNEQFF. CDR3 in DNA: TGTGCCAGCAGTTCTCCGAGCTCCTACAATGAGCAGTTCTTC.

V and J are TRBV19 and TRBJ2-3, with D maybe TRBD1 (6 bases). V lost 2 bases and J 1 base, leaving 13 bases between the germline ends. Germline V CDR1 and CDR2: LNHDA, SQIVND (reference sequence). The CDR3 spans 16 residues. CDR3 protein: CASSIQGTWGTDTQYF. CDR3 nucleotides: TGTGCCAGTAGTATACAGGGGACGTGGGGCACAGATACGCAGTATTTT.

This clone was found once. The DNA of the CDR3 is TGTGCCAGCAGCCGGGCAGGGGGCATGAACACTGAAGCTTTCTTT. It translates to CASSRAGGMNTEAFF. This chain connects TRBV27 to TRBJ1-1, with 8 bases lining up with TRBD1. Germline CDR1 and CDR2: MNHEY and SMNVEV (reference sequence). With V trimmed by 6 bases and J by 0 bases, 6 bases remained unmatched. This CDR3 region has 15 residues.

V gene TRBV6-1 combines with J gene TRBJ2-7; 11 bases fit TRBD1. From germline, CDR1 is MNHNS and CDR2 SASEGT. The CDR3 is 15 residues long. V lost 4 bases to trimming and J lost 3 bases; unmatched junction nucleotides: 5. CDR3 nucleotides: TGTGCCAGCAGTGTCTCCGGGACAGGGGGCTACGAGCAGTACTTC. Translating gives CASSVSGTGGYEQYF.

The table lists this clone with a count of one. The rearrangement uses TRBV4-2 and TRBJ1-1; 9 bases map to TRBD1. V lost 1 base and J lost 1; bases outside the gene matches: 4. The germline gives CDR1 LGHNA, CDR2 YNFKEQ. The CDR3 contains 16 residues. The CDR3 here is CASSQATGGENTEAFF. In DNA, the CDR3 is TGTGCCAGCAGCCAAGCGACAGGGGGGGAGAACACTGAAGCTTTCTTT.

The chain has TRBV7-3 and TRBJ1-5; TRBD1 aligns across 7 bases. Looked up from germline, CDR1 is SGHTA and CDR2 is FQGTGA. This CDR3 comprises 19 residues. V shed 1 base, J shed 0 bases, and the junction held 12 bases outside the gene matches. The CDR3: CASSLRPDRFLNSNQPQHF. Here the CDR3 DNA reads TGTGCCAGCAGCTTAAGACCGGACAGGTTTTTAAATAGCAATCAGCCCCAGCATTTT.

In its sample, this clone was seen a few times. The chain uses TRBV9 and TRBJ1-2; 7 bases line up with TRBD1. Germline V gene data show CDR1 as SGDLS and CDR2 as YYNGEE. This CDR3 is built from 13 residues. The ends lost 4 bases at V and 2 bases at J; junction bases unmatched: 2. CDR3 in amino acids: CASSQTGNYGYTF. CDR3 sequence (DNA): TGTGCCAGCAGCCAGACAGGGAACTATGGCTACACCTTC.

The chain employs TRBV27 and TRBJ2-2, with 9 bases lining up with TRBD1. With 5 bases clipped from V and 5 bases from J, the junction kept 3 bases outside the gene matches. The CDR3 extends over 14 amino acids. The germline CDR1 and CDR2 sequences are MNHEY and SMNVEV (reference sequence). The CDR3 DNA follows: TGTGCCAGCAGTATCGGGACAGGGACCGGGGAGCTGTTTTTT. Protein product: CASSIGTGTGELFF.

CDR3 residues: CASSQRGTEAFF. The DNA of the CDR3 is TGTGCCAGCAGCCAAAGAGGTACTGAAGCTTTCTTT. The chain employs TRBV6-5 and TRBJ1-1; D ambiguous. V lost 6 bases to trimming and J lost 5 bases, with 10 bases between them. Per germline, CDR1 MNHEY and CDR2 SVGAGI. CDR3 length: 12 residues.

This clone was recorded only once. The rearrangement links TRBV7-2 to TRBJ1-5, with 7 bases identical to TRBD1. The trim removed 4 bases at V and 6 bases at J, leaving 9 bases unmatched. In germline, CDR1 is SGHTA, CDR2 FQGNSA. This CDR3 has 15 amino acids. In DNA, the CDR3 is TGTGCCAGCAGCTCGAGCTTCGACAGGGCTCAGCCCCAGCATTTT. Encoded protein: CASSSSFDRAQPQHF.

In this sample, this clone turned up a few times. This rearrangement joins TRBV6-5 to TRBJ2-5; a weak D match, TRBD1 (5 bases). Germline V gene data show CDR1 as MNHEY and CDR2 as SVGAGI. Trimming cost V 5 bases and J 7 bases, with 8 bases left between them. CDR3 size: 11 residues. Here the CDR3 DNA reads TGTGCCAGCAGTGTTACAGGGACCCAGTACTTC. Residues: CASSVTGTQYF.

The chain employs TRBV9 and TRBJ2-1; 10 bases agree with TRBD1. The V segment lost 2 bases and the J segment 0 bases; nucleotides outside the gene matches: 14. This CDR3 spans 20 amino acids. Germline values: CDR1 SGDLS, CDR2 YYNGEE. CDR3 DNA sequence: TGTGCCAGCAGCGTCCCTAGGGGACAGGGGTTCTTGAGCTCCTACAATGAGCAGTTCTTC. Residues: CASSVPRGQGFLSSYNEQFF. Supplemented by reference TRBV9 and TRBJ2-1, the full variable domain reads DSGVTQTPKHLITATGQRVTLRCSPRSGDLSVYWYQQSLDQGLQFLIQYYNGEERAKGNILERFSAQQFPDLHSELNLSSLELGDSALYFCASSVPRGQGFLSSYNEQFFGPGTRLTVL.